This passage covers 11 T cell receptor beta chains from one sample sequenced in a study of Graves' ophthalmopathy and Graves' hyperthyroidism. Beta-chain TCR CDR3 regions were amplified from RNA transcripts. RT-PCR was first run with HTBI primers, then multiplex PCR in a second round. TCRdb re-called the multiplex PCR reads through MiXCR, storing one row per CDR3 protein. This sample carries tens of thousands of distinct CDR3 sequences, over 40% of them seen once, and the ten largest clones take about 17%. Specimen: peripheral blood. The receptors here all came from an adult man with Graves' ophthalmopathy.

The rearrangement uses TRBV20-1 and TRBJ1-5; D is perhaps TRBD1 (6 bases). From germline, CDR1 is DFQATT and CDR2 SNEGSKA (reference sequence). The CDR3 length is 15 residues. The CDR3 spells CSALGRGGMGQPQHF. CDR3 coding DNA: TGCAGCGCTCTGGGTAGGGGGGGAATGGGCCAGCCCCAGCATTTT.

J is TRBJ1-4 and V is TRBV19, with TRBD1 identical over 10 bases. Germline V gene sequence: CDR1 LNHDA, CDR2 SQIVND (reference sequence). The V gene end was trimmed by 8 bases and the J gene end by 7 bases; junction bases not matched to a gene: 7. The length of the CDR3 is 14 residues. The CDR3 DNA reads TGTGCCAGTTACAACCGGGACAGGGGTGAAAAACTGTTTTTT. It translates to CASYNRDRGEKLFF.

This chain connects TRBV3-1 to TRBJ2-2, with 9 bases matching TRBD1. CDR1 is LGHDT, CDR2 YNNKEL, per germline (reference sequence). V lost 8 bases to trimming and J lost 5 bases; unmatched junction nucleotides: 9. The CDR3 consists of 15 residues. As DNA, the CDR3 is TGTGCCAGCTCACCCGGACAGGGGAGGACCGGGGAGCTGTTTTTT. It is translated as CASSPGQGRTGELFF.

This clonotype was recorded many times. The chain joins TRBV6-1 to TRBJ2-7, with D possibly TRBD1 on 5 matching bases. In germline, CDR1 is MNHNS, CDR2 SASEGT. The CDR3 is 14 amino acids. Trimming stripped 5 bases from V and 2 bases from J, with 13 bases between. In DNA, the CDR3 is TGTGCCAGCAGTATCCAGGGTAGGACCTACGAGCAGTACGTC. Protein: CASSIQGRTYEQYV.

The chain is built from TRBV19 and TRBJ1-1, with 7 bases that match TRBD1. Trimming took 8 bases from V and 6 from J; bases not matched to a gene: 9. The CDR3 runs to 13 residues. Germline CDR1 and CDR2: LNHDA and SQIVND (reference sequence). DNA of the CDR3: TGTGCCAGTTCTAACAGGGGCGAGGCTGAAGCTTTCTTT. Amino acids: CASSNRGEAEAFF. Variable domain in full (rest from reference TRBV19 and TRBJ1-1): DGGITQSPKYLFRKEGQNVTLSCEQNLNHDAMYWYRQDPGQGLRLIYYSQIVNDFQKGDIAEGYSVSREKKESFPLTVTSAQKNPTAFYLCASSNRGEAEAFFGQGTRLTVV.

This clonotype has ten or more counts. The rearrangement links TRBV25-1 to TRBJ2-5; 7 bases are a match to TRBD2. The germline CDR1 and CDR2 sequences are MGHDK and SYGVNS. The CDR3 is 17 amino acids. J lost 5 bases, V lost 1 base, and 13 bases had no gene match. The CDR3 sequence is CASSESKRREPQETQYF. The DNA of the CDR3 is TGTGCCAGCAGTGAATCGAAACGGCGGGAGCCCCAGGAGACCCAGTACTTC.

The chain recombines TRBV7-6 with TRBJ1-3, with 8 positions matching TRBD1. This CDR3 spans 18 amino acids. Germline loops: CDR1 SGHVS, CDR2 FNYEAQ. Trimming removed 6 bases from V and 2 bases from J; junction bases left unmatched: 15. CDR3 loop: CASSSGGQGAIPGNTIYF. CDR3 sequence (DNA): TGTGCCAGCAGTTCGGGTGGGCAGGGGGCGATACCTGGAAACACCATATATTTT.

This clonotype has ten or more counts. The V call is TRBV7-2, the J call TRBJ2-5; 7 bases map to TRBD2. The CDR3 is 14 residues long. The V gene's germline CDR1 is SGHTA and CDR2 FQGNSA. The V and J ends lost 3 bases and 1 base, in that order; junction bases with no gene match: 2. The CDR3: CASSFGGSQETQYF. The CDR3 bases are TGTGCCAGCAGCTTCGGGGGGTCCCAAGAGACCCAGTACTTC.

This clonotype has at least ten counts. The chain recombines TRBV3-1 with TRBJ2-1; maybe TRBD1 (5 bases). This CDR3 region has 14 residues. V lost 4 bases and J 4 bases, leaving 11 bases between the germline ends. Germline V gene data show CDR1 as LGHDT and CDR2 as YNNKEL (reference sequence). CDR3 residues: CASSRGAGYNEQFF. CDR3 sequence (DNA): TGTGCCAGCAGCCGTGGGGCCGGGTACAATGAGCAGTTCTTC.

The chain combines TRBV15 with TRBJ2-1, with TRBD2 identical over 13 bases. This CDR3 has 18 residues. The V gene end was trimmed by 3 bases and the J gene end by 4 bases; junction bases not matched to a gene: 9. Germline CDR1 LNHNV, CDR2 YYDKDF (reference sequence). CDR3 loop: CATSSSGTSGAKYNEQFF. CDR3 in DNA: TGTGCCACCAGCAGCTCTGGGACTAGCGGGGCCAAGTACAATGAGCAGTTCTTC.

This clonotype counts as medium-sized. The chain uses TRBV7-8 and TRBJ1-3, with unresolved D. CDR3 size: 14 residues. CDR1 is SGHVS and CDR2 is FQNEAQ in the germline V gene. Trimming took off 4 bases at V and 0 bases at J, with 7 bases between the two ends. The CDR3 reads CASSYRVSGNTIYF. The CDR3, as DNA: TGTGCCAGCAGCTATAGAGTCTCTGGAAACACCATATATTTT.